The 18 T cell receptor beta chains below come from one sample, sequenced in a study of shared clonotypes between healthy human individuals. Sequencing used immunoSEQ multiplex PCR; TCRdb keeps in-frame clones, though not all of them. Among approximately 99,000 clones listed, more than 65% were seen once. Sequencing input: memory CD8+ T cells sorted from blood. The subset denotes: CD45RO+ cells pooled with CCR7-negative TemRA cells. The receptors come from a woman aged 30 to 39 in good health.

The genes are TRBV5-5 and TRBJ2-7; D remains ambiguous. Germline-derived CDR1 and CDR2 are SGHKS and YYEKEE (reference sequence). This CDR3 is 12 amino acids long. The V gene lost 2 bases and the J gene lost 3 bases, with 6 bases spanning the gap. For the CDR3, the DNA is TGTGCCAGCAGCTTAGGGATCTACGAGCAGTACTTC. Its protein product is CASSLGIYEQYF.

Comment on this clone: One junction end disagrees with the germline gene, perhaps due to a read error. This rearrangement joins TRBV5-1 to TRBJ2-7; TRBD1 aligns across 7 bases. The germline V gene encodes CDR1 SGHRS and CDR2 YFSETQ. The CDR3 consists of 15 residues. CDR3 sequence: CASSSDRQGSHEQYF. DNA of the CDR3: TGCGCCAGCAGCTCCGACCGACAGGGCTCCCACGAGCAGTACTTC.

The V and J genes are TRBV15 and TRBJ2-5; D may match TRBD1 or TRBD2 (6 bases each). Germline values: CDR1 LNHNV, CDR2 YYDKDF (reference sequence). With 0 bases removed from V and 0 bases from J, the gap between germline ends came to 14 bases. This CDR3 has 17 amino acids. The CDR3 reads CATSRDPRGGYQETQYF. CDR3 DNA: TGTGCCACCAGCAGAGATCCCAGGGGAGGCTACCAAGAGACCCAGTACTTC. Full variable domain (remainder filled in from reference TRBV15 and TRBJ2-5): DAMVIQNPRYQVTQFGKPVTLSCSQTLNHNVMYWYQQKSSQAPKLLFHYYDKDFNNEADTPDNFQSRRPNTSFCFLDIRSPGLGDTAMYLCATSRDPRGGYQETQYFGPGTRLLVL.

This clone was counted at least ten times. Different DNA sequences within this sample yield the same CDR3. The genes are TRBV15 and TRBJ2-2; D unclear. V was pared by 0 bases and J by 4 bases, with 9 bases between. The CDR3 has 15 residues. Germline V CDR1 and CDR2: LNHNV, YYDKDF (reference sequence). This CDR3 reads CATSRDRELTGELFF. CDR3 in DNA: TGTGCCACCAGCAGAGATCGTGAACTCACCGGGGAGCTGTTTTTT.

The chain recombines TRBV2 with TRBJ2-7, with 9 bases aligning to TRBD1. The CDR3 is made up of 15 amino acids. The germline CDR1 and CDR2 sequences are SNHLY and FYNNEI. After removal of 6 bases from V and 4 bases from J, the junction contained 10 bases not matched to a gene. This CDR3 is CASSETGTGIYEQYF. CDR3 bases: TGTGCCAGCAGCGAAACCGGGACAGGGATTTACGAGCAGTACTTC.

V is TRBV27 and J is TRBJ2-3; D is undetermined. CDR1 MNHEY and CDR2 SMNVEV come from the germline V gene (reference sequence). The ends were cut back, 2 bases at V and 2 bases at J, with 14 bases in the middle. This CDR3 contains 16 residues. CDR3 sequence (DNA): TGTGCCAGCAGTTTACTGGCGTCCCCAATCACAGATACGCAGTATTTT. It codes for CASSLLASPITDTQYF.

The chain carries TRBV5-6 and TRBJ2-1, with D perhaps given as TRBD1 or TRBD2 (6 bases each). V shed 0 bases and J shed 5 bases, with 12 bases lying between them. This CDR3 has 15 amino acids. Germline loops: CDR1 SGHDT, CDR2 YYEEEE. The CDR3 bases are TGTGCCAGCAGCTTGGAAGGTGGGGGGCACAATGAGCAGTTCTTC. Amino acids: CASSLEGGGHNEQFF.

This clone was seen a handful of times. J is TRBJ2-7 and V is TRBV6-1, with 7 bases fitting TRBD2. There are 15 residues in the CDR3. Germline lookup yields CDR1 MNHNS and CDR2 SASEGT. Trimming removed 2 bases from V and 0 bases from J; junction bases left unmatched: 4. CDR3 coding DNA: TGTGCCAGCAGTGAAAGGGCTAGCGGCTCCTACGAGCAGTACTTC. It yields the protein CASSERASGSYEQYF.

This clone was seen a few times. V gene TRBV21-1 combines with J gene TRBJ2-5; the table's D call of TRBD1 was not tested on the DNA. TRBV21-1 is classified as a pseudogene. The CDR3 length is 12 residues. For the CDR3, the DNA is TGTGCCAGCAGCTTCAGGGATGAGACCCAGTACTTC. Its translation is CASSFRDETQYF.

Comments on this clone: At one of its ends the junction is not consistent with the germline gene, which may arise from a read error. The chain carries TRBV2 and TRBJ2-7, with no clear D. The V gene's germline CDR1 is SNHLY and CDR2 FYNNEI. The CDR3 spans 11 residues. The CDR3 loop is CASTELLEQYF. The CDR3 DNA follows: TGTGCCAGCACTGAACTACTAGAGCAGTACTTC.

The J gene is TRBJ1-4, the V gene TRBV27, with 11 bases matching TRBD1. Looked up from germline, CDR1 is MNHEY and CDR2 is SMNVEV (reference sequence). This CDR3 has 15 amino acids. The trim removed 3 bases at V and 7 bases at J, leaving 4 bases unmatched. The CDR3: CASSFRTGGVEKLFF. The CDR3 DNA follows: TGTGCCAGCAGTTTTCGGACAGGGGGCGTTGAAAAACTGTTTTTT. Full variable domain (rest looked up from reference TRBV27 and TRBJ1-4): EAQVTQNPRYLITVTGKKLTVTCSQNMNHEYMSWYRQDPGLGLRQIYYSMNVEVTDKGDVPEGYKVSRKEKRNFPLILESPSPNQTSLYFCASSFRTGGVEKLFFGSGTQLSVL.

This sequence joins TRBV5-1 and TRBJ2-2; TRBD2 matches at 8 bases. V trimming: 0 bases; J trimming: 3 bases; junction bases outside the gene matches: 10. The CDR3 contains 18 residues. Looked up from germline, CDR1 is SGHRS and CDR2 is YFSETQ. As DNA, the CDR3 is TGCGCCAGCAGCTTGGCAAGGTTGGCTAGCGGGTACACCGGGGAGCTGTTTTTT. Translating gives CASSLARLASGYTGELFF.

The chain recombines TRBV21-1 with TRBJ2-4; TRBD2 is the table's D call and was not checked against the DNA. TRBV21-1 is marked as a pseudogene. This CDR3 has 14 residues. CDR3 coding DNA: TGTGCCGCGCGGGGGGCGCTAGCCAAAAACATTCAGTACTTC. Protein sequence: CAARGALAKNIQYF.

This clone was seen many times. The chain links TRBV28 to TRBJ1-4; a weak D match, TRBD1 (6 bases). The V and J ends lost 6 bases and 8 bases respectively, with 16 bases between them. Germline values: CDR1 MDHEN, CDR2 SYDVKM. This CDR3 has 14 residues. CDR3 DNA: TGTGCCAGCAGCGATGGCGGGGGGCTCGAAAAACTGTTTTTT. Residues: CASSDGGGLEKLFF.

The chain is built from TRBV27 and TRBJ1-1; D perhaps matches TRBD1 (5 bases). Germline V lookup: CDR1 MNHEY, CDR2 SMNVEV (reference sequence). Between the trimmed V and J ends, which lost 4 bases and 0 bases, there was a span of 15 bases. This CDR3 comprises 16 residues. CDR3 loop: CASSYAFWDVNTEAFF. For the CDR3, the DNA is TGTGCCAGCAGTTACGCGTTCTGGGACGTGAACACTGAAGCTTTCTTT.

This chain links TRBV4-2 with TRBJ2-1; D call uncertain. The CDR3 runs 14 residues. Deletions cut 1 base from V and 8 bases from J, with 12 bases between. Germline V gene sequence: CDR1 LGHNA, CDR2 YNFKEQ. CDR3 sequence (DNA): TGTGCCAGCAGCCAAGTATCTGAGCAGGATGAGCAGTTCTTC. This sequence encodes CASSQVSEQDEQFF.

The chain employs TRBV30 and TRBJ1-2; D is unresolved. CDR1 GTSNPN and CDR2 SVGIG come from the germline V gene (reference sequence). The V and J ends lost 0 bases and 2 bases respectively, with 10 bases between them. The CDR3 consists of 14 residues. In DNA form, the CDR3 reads TGTGCCTGGAGTGTATTCGAGGGAAACTATGGCTACACCTTC. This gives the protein CAWSVFEGNYGYTF.

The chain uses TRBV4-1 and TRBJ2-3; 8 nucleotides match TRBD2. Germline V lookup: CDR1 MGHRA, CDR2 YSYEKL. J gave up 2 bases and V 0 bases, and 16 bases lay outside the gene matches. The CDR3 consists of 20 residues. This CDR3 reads CASSQEAGAGGGGDTDTQYF. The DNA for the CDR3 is TGCGCCAGCAGCCAAGAGGCGGGGGCGGGAGGTGGTGGCGACACAGATACGCAGTATTTT.